Below, one TCR beta chain is given with its context. Its matching antigen is unknown. V lost 4 bases and J lost 5, with 14 bases in between. The CDR3 contains 14 residues. Germline values: CDR1 MGHRA, CDR2 YSYEKL. Via MiXCR, TCRdb re-called the RT-PCR reads, giving one row per CDR3 protein. The data hold 14,000 or so distinct CDR3 sequences, with 65% to 85% observed a single time. This sample stems from a study of yellow fever vaccine responses in identical twins. Study results and caveats: Reportedly, the T cell response mounted by twins to vaccine seemed partly convergent, partly personalized.

The chain carries TRBV4-1 and TRBJ2-5, with D perhaps TRBD2 (6 bases). The TCR comes from a woman aged 18-29 years who received the yellow fever vaccine. The sample here was T cells from blood (PBMCs), unsorted or a sorted subset (not recorded which), taken before or after yellow fever vaccination (not recorded which). CDR3 protein: CASSPVRLAETQYF. For the CDR3, the DNA is TGCGCCAGCAGCCCCGTTCGTCTAGCGGAGACCCAGTACTTC.